The rows below give T cell receptor beta chains drawn from one sample of a study of control samples from healthy donors and cancer patients. Sequenced by immunoSEQ multiplex PCR; TCRdb stores in-frame clones only, minus some. The listing records roughly 190,000 clones. The specimen sequenced was blood. Receptor source: a woman under 40 in good health. CDR3s include the opening cysteine and the closing phenylalanine or tryptophan. The D gene is left open where the match is weak.

j_call d_call v_call cdr3_aa cdr3_nt
TRBJ1-1 NA TRBV5-4 CASSWGGTEAFF TGTGCCAGCTCTTGGGGCGGGACTGAAGCTTTCTTT
TRBJ2-7 NA TRBV4-1 CASSQEGRLQYF TGCGCCAGCAGCCAAGAGGGGCGGCTGCAGTACTTC
TRBJ2-7 TRBD1 TRBV7-9 CASSLVIRGLNEQYF TGTGCCAGCAGCTTGGTGATCAGGGGGCTCAACGAGCAGTACTTC
TRBJ1-5 NA TRBV4-1 CASSTWDGDQPQHF TGCGCCAGCAGCACGTGGGACGGTGATCAGCCCCAGCATTTT
TRBJ1-2 NA TRBV27 CASSSSYRAANYGYTF TGTGCCAGCAGTTCCTCTTACAGGGCTGCTAACTATGGCTACACCTTC
TRBJ2-4 NA TRBV27 CASSDRLRERGGIQYF TGTGCCAGCAGTGACCGCCTCAGGGAGAGGGGAGGCATTCAGTACTTC
TRBJ1-4 NA TRBV3-1/TRBV3-2 CASSLRGSSTNEKLSF TGTGCCAGCAGCCTCCGAGGATCGTCGACTAATGAAAAACTGTCTTTT
TRBJ1-1 TRBD1 TRBV7-2 CASSPGQVGTEAFF TGTGCCAGCAGCCCAGGACAGGTAGGCACTGAAGCTTTCTTT
TRBJ1-1 NA TRBV6-2/TRBV6-3 CASSPNWGTEAFF TGTGCCAGCAGCCCCAATTGGGGCACTGAAGCTTTCTTT
TRBJ2-7 TRBD1 TRBV6-5 CASMGQGAKGEQYF TGTGCCAGCATGGGACAGGGGGCAAAAGGCGAGCAGTACTTC
TRBJ1-5 NA TRBV6-5 CASGAQTYSNQPQHF TGTGCCAGCGGGGCCCAGACCTATAGCAATCAGCCCCAGCATTTT
TRBJ2-3 NA TRBV24-1 CGRLVRDTQYF TGTGGTCGACTAGTGAGAGATACGCAGTATTTT
TRBJ2-1 NA TRBV5-6 CASSLEAGYNEQFF TGTGCCAGCAGCTTGGAGGCAGGCTACAATGAGCAGTTCTTC
TRBJ2-7 TRBD2 TRBV5-1 CASKPAGVRSYEQYF TGCGCCAGCAAGCCAGCGGGGGTACGCTCCTACGAGCAGTACTTC
TRBJ2-7 TRBD1 TRBV4-3 CASSQDAGGRIHEQYF TGCGCCAGCAGCCAAGATGCAGGGGGCAGGATCCACGAGCAGTACTTC
TRBJ1-2 TRBD1 TRBV10-3 CAISGPGQGPKASGYTF TGTGCCATCAGTGGACCGGGACAGGGCCCAAAGGCTAGTGGCTACACCTTC
TRBJ1-2 NA TRBV7-2 CASSLYGDYGYTF TGTGCCAGCAGCTTATATGGAGACTATGGCTACACCTTC
TRBJ1-2 NA TRBV5-4 CASSILTEINYGYTF TGTGCCAGCAGCATCCTGACAGAAATTAACTATGGCTACACCTTC
TRBJ1-5 NA TRBV12-3/TRBV12-4 CASSLKGIQPQHF TGTGCCAGCAGTTTGAAGGGAATTCAGCCCCAGCATTTT
TRBJ1-1 TRBD1 TRBV4-1 CASSPLGQLNTEAFF TGCGCCAGCAGCCCCTTGGGACAGCTGAACACTGAAGCTTTCTTT
TRBJ1-5 TRBD1 TRBV5-6 CASSLHRGLNQPQHF TGTGCCAGCAGCTTACACAGGGGCCTCAATCAGCCCCAGCATTTT
TRBJ1-1 TRBD1 TRBV2 CASSDPETGGANTEAFF TGTGCCAGCAGTGACCCCGAGACAGGGGGCGCGAACACTGAAGCTTTCTTT
TRBJ1-5 NA TRBV5-1 CASSSGTLGSNQPQHF TGCGCCAGCAGCTCTGGAACGTTGGGGAGCAATCAGCCCCAGCATTTT
TRBJ1-1 NA TRBV5-1 CASSFRQGTEAFF TGCGCCAGCAGCTTTCGGCAGGGCACTGAAGCTTTCTTT
TRBJ1-5 TRBD1 TRBV19 CASSMTGGGNQPQHF TGTGCCAGTAGTATGACAGGGGGAGGTAATCAGCCCCAGCATTTT
TRBJ1-1 TRBD1 TRBV10-3 CAISESGQGAAEAFF TGTGCCATCAGTGAGTCTGGACAGGGGGCCGCTGAAGCTTTCTTT
TRBJ2-7 TRBD1 TRBV10-1 CASPGQKAYEQYF TGCGCCAGCCCGGGACAGAAGGCCTACGAGCAGTACTTC
TRBJ2-5 NA TRBV7-2 CASNFGGRMETQYF TGTGCCAGCAATTTTGGGGGGCGAATGGAGACCCAGTACTTC
TRBJ1-1 TRBD1 TRBV9 CASSVPAQGANTEAFF TGTGCCAGCAGCGTACCAGCCCAGGGGGCGAACACTGAAGCTTTCTTT
TRBJ2-7 NA TRBV12-3/TRBV12-4 CASTSGRYEQYF TGTGCCAGCACCTCAGGACGTTACGAGCAGTACTTC
TRBJ2-1 NA TRBV3-1/TRBV3-2 CASSQTSEQFF TGTGCCAGCAGCCAGACAAGTGAGCAGTTCTTC
TRBJ1-6 NA TRBV25-1 CASSDHRASLWNSPLHF TGTGCCAGCAGTGATCACAGGGCCTCACTATGGAATTCACCCCTCCACTTT
TRBJ1-2 TRBD1 TRBV28 CASSDPGQRGYTF TGTGCCAGCAGTGATCCGGGACAGCGGGGCTACACCTTC
TRBJ1-2 NA TRBV6-5 CASSYSGVVEFYGYTF TGTGCCAGCAGTTACTCGGGAGTGGTTGAGTTCTATGGCTACACCTTC
TRBJ1-6 NA TRBV7-9 CASREINSPLHF TGTGCCAGCCGGGAAATTAATTCACCCCTCCACTTT
TRBJ1-1 NA TRBV3-1/TRBV3-2 CASSLLRTDTEAFF TGTGCCAGCAGCCTATTACGGACAGACACTGAAGCTTTCTTT
TRBJ2-2 NA TRBV9 CASSTGPGRTGELFF TGTGCCAGCAGCACCGGACCAGGACGCACCGGGGAGCTGTTTTTT
TRBJ2-7 NA TRBV28 CASTPGTFTYEQYF TGTGCCAGCACCCCAGGGACCTTCACCTACGAGCAGTACTTC
TRBJ2-7 TRBD1 TRBV29-1 CSFRDRSYEQYF TGCAGCTTCCGGGACAGATCCTACGAGCAGTACTTC
TRBJ2-1 TRBD1 TRBV4-1 CASSPSGQEYNEQFF TGCGCCAGCAGCCCCTCGGGACAGGAGTACAATGAGCAGTTCTTC
TRBJ1-5 TRBD1 TRBV12-3/TRBV12-4 CASSNRGRQPQHF TGTGCCAGCAGTAACAGGGGTCGTCAGCCCCAGCATTTT
TRBJ2-4 NA TRBV19 CASMDGVRVNIQYF TGTGCCAGTATGGATGGGGTGAGAGTAAACATTCAGTACTTC
TRBJ2-7 NA TRBV7-8 CASSAHLPYEQYF TGTGCCAGCAGCGCACACCTCCCCTACGAGCAGTACTTC
TRBJ1-1 NA TRBV4-3 CASSQDELGSLNTEAFF TGCGCCAGCAGCCAAGATGAGCTCGGCTCTTTGAACACTGAAGCTTTCTTT
TRBJ1-5 NA TRBV2 CASSKDGGESNQPQHF TGTGCCAGCAGTAAAGACGGGGGGGAGAGCAATCAGCCCCAGCATTTT
TRBJ2-7 TRBD1 TRBV5-1 CASSQTGSPTYEQYF TGCGCCAGCAGCCAGACAGGGTCCCCAACCTACGAGCAGTACTTC
TRBJ1-2 TRBD1 TRBV28 CASSLWDMGQGASFGYTF TGTGCCAGCAGTTTATGGGATATGGGACAGGGGGCTTCATTTGGCTACACCTTC
TRBJ1-6 NA TRBV7-6 CASSLGQAPNSPLHF TGTGCCAGCAGCTTAGGACAGGCCCCAAATTCACCCCTCCACTTT
TRBJ1-5 NA TRBV4-2 CASSQTSSQPQHF TGTGCCAGCAGCCAGACGAGTTCGCAGCCCCAGCATTTT
TRBJ1-3 NA TRBV28 CASTITGNTIYF TGTGCCAGCACCATCACTGGAAACACCATATATTTT
TRBJ1-1 NA TRBV3-1/TRBV3-2 CASSQHGMAREAFF TGTGCCAGCAGCCAACACGGAATGGCTAGGGAAGCTTTCTTT
TRBJ1-1 TRBD1 TRBV28 CASRAGGGVLNTEAFF TGTGCCAGCAGAGCGGGAGGGGGCGTTTTGAACACTGAAGCTTTCTTT
TRBJ2-3 NA TRBV5-1 CASSWDIPDTDTQYF TGCGCCAGCAGCTGGGACATACCGGACACAGATACGCAGTATTTT
TRBJ1-2 NA TRBV27 CASSWGFGSETF NA